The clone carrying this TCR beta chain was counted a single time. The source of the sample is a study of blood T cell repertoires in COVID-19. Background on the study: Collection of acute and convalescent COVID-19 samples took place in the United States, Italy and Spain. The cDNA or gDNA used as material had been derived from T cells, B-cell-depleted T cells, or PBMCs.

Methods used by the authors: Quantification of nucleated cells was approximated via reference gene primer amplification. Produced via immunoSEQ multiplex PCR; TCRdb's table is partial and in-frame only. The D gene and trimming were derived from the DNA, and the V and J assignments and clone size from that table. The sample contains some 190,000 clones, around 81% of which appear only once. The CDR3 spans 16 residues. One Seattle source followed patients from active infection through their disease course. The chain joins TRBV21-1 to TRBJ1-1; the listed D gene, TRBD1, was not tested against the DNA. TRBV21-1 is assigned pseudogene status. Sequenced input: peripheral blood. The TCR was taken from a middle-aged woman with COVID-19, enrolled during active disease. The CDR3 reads CASSSVGDISNTEAFF. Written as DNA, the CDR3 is TGTGCCAGCAGCTCCGTCGGGGACATTTCGAACACTGAAGCTTTCTTT.